This TCR beta chain was captured by sequencing in a study of blood T cell repertoires in COVID-19. Study information: Italy, Spain and the United States were the sources of the convalescent and acute COVID-19 samples. The analysed material was cDNA or gDNA that came from T cells, B-cell-depleted T cells, or PBMCs.

Per the authors' pipeline: Reference gene primer amplification gave nucleated cell count estimates. TCRdb's table, derived via immunoSEQ multiplex PCR, lists solely in-frame clones and lacks some. V, J and clone size reflect that table, while D and trimming were determined from the DNA. The data show approximately 220,000 clones, roughly 80% seen once. The CDR3 sequence is 13 residues long. V gave up 3 bases and J gave up 6 bases; unmatched junction bases: 5. CDR1 and CDR2 from the germline V gene are SGHDT and YYEEEE. This clone was found a few times. This receptor was obtained from a woman older than 75 with acute or convalescent COVID-19. The chain links TRBV5-6 to TRBJ1-2; 7 bases fit TRBD1. The sequenced sample consisted of peripheral blood. The CDR3 protein is CASSSVQGDGYTF. CDR3 bases: TGTGCCAGCAGCTCGGTCCAGGGGGATGGCTACACCTTC.